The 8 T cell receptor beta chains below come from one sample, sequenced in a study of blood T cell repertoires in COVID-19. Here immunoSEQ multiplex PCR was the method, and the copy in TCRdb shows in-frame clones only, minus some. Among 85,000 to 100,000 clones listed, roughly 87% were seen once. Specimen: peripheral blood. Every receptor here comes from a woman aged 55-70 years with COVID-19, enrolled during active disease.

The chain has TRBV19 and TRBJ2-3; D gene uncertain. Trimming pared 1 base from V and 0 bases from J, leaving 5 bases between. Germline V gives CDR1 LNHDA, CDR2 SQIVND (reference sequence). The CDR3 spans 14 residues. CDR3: CASSIGGSTDTQYF. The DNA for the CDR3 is TGTGCCAGTAGTATAGGAGGAAGCACAGATACGCAGTATTTT.

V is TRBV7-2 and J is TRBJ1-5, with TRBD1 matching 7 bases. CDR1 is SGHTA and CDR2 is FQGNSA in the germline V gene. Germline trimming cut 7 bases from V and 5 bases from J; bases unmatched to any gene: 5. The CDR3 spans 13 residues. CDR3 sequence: CASKGTADQPQHF. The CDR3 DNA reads TGTGCCAGCAAAGGGACAGCTGATCAGCCCCAGCATTTT. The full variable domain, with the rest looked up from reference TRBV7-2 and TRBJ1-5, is GAGVSQSPSNKVTEKGKDVELRCDPISGHTALYWYRQSLGQGLEFLIYFQGNSAPDKSGLPSDRFSAERTGGSVSTLTIQRTQQEDSAVYLCASKGTADQPQHFGDGTRLSIL.

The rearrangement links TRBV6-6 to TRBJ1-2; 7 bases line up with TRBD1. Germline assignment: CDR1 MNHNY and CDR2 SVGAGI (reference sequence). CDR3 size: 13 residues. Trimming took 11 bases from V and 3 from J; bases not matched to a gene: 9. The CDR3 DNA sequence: TGTGCCTCGGTAGTCGGGACAGACTATGGCTACACCTTC. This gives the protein CASVVGTDYGYTF.

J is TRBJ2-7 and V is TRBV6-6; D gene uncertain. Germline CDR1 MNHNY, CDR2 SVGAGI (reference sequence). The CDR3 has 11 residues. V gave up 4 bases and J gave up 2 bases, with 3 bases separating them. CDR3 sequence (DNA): TGTGCCAGCAGTTCTGCCTACGAGCAGTACTTC. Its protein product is CASSSAYEQYF.

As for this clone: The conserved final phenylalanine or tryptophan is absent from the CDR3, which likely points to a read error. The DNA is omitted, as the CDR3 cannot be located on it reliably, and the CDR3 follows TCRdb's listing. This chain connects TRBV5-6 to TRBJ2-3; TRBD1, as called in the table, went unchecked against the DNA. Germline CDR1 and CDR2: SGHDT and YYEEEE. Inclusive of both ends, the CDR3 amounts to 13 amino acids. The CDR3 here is CASSSTPDGRNYV.

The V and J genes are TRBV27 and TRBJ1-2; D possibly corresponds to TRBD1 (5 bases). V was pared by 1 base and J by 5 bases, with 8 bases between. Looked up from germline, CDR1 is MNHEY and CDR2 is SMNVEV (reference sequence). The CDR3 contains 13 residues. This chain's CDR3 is CASSLYRSYGYTF. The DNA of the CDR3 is TGTGCCAGCAGTTTATACAGGAGTTATGGCTACACCTTC.

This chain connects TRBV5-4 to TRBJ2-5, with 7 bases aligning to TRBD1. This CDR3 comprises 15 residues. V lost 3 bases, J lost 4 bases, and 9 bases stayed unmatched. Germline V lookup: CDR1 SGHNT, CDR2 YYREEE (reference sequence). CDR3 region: CASSSRQGRGETQYF. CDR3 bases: TGTGCCAGCAGCTCGAGACAGGGTCGAGGAGAGACCCAGTACTTC.

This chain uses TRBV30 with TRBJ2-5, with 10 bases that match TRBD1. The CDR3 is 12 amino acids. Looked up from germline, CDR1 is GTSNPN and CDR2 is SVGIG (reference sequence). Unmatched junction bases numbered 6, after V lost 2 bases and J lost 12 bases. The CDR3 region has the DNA TGTGCCTGGAGTCGACAGGGGGCTTGGGAGTACTTC. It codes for CAWSRQGAWEYF.